The present T cell receptor beta chain was sequenced within a study of shared clonotypes between healthy human individuals. Whole-study context: Sampling drew on donors who were two women and a few men aged 18 to 49. General study results and limits: Measured sharing among donors was expected to vary with sequencing depth.

Across several immunoSEQ plates, the genomic DNA of each subset was split evenly. The assay was immunoSEQ multiplex PCR, and TCRdb's table has in-frame clones only and misses some. The sample shows around 2.1 million clones, more than 85% of them seen only once. Worth noting for this clone: Antigen unknown.

This CDR3 spans 12 amino acids. V was pared by 5 bases and J by 12 bases, with 6 bases of the junction left unmatched. Germline CDR1 reads SEHNR; CDR2 reads FQNEAQ (reference sequence). Positively selected for CCR7, the CD45RO-negative cells used as naive CD8 cells excluded terminally differentiated effector memory CD45RA+ cells. The study drew all its donors from Caucasian adults living in Nashville, Tennessee. The TCR sequence derives from a man younger than 35 in good health. Some clones in this sample may be carry-over from other donors' samples. The chain carries TRBV7-9 and TRBJ1-2; 10 bases align to TRBD1. The specimen was naive CD8+ T cells from PBMCs. Here the CDR3 reads CASSRGQGDNTF. CDR3 nucleotide sequence: TGTGCCAGCAGCCGCGGACAGGGGGACAACACCTTC.